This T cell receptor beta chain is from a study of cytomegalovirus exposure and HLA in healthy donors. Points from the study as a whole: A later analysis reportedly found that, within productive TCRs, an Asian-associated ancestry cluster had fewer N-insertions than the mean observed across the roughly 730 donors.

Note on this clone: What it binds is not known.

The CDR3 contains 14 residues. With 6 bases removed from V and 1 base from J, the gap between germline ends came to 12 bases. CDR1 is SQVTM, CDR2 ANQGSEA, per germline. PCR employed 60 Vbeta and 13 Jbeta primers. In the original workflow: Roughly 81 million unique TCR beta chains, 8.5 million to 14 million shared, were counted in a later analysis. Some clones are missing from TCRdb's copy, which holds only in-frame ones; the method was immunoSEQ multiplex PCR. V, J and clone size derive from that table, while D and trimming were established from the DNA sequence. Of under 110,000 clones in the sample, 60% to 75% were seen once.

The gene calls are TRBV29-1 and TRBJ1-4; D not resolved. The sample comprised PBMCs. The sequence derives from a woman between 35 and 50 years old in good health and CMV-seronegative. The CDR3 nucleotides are TGCAGCGTACAGCGCCGGGGAACTAATGAAAAACTGTTTTTT. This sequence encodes CSVQRRGTNEKLFF. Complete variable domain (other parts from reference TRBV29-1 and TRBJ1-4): SAVISQKPSRDICQRGTSLTIQCQVDSQVTMMFWYRQQPGQSLTLIATANQGSEATYESGFVIDKFPISRPNLTFSTLTVSNMSPEDSSIYLCSVQRRGTNEKLFFGSGTQLSVL.